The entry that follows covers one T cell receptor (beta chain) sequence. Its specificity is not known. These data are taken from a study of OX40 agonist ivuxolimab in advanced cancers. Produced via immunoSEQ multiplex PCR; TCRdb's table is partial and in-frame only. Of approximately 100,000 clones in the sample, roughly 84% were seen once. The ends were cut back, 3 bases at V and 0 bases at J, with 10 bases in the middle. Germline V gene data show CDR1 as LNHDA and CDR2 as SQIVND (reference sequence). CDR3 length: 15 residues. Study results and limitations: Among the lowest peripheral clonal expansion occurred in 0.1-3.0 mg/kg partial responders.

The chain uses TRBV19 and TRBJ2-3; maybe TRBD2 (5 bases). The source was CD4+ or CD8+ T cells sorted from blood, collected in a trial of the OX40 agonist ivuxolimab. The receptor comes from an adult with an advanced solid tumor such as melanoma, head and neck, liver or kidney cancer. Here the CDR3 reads CASSISPGSTDTQYF. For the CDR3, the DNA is TGTGCCAGTAGTATTTCCCCGGGGAGCACAGATACGCAGTATTTT.